The sample holds a few counts of the clone carrying this T cell receptor beta chain. Its target is not known. Exclusion followed for patients with uncontrolled infection, other autoimmune disease, pregnancy or lactation. This specimen belongs to a study of T cells in Graves' hyperthyroidism and ophthalmopathy. Study outcomes and limitations: In the analysis, a 13 V-J model separated ophthalmopathy from stable hyperthyroidism. Blood held most thyroid clonotypes expanded above 0.001 frequency.

The CDR3 regions of TCR beta were amplified from RNA transcripts. During a first-round RT-PCR of the TCR CDR3, the HTBI primer set was used. TCRdb re-called the multiplex PCR reads with MiXCR, one entry per CDR3 protein. The sample lists a few hundred thousand distinct CDR3 sequences, roughly 23% occurring once. Germline assignment: CDR1 LGHDT and CDR2 YNNKEL (reference sequence). V was trimmed by 1 base and J by 6 bases, leaving 21 bases between them. The CDR3 runs 17 residues. Sequenced input: blood. The chain is built from TRBV3-1 and TRBJ1-2; D is perhaps TRBD1 (6 bases). The TCR sequence derives from a woman between 65 and 79 years old with Graves' ophthalmopathy. CDR3 residues: CASSQGGFVRAGDGYTF. The CDR3 coding sequence is TGTGCCAGCAGCCAAGGAGGGTTTGTTCGAGCAGGGGATGGCTACACCTTC.